The sequence of this T cell receptor (beta chain) was determined in a study of blood T cell repertoires in COVID-19. Study summary: The United States, Italy and Spain were the sources of the acute and convalescent COVID-19 samples. PBMCs, B-cell-depleted T cells, or T cells provided the cDNA or gDNA that made up the material.

Original handling: Estimates of nucleated cell counts were drawn from the amplification of reference gene primers. Sequencing was performed with immunoSEQ multiplex PCR; in TCRdb, only in-frame clones are kept and a portion is missing. The V and J calls and clone size are taken from that table; D and trimming were inferred from the DNA. There are 200,000 to 250,000 clones in the sample; roughly 76% occur only once, and 6.5% to 8.5% lies in the top ten. Enrollment of patients from Seattle took place during active infection, with longitudinal follow-up. The CDR3 consists of 12 residues. The germline V and J ends were trimmed by 7 bases and 0 bases, with 7 bases remaining between them. Germline V CDR1 and CDR2: SQVTM, ANQGSEA.

Sequenced material: peripheral blood. The V and J genes are TRBV29-1 and TRBJ1-3; no clear D gene. The sequence was collected from a woman aged 80 or over with COVID-19, enrolled during active disease. The CDR3 region is CSARYSGNTIYF. The CDR3 nucleotides read TGCAGCGCCAGATACTCTGGAAACACCATATATTTT.